The 21 T cell receptor beta chains listed next were all sequenced from one sample in a study of human T cells and chemical hapten exposure. The time point denotes: patch test 2, 6 weeks after DPC sensitization. The treatment denotes: therapeutic diphenylcyclopropenone sensitization with weekly scalp DPC. TCRdb re-called the RACE reads through MiXCR, storing one row per CDR3 protein. The sample yields tens of thousands of distinct CDR3 sequences, 9% to 12% seen once. The specimen comprised whole blood, sampled in connection with sensitization to the hapten diphenylcyclopropenone (DPC). These receptors were obtained from a woman between 45 and 60 years old with alopecia areata. Some clones in this sample may be carry-over from other donors' samples.

Many counts were recorded for this clonotype. The chain employs TRBV10-3 and TRBJ2-3, with TRBD1 identical over 9 bases. The length of the CDR3 is 18 residues. Germline CDR1 and CDR2: ENHRY and SYGVKD. The ends lost 7 bases at V and 2 bases at J; junction bases unmatched: 16. Here the CDR3 reads CAITDVPGQGNPTDTQYF. CDR3 nucleotide sequence: TGTGCCATCACCGACGTCCCGGGACAGGGAAATCCCACAGATACGCAGTATTTT.

This clonotype was recorded at least ten times. The chain joins TRBV5-1 to TRBJ1-1; D not certain. Deletions cut 2 bases from V and 0 bases from J, with 5 bases between. This CDR3 region has 13 residues. The germline V gene has CDR1 SGHRS and CDR2 YFSETQ. CDR3 amino acids: CASSFSLNTEAFF. DNA of the CDR3: TGCGCCAGCAGCTTCAGCTTGAACACTGAAGCTTTCTTT.

This clonotype was found many times. V and J are TRBV19 and TRBJ1-5; D is perhaps TRBD1 (5 bases). V was trimmed by 4 bases and J by 4 bases, leaving 8 bases between them. Germline loops: CDR1 LNHDA, CDR2 SQIVND (reference sequence). The CDR3 totals 13 residues. CDR3 sequence: CASSNRRNQPQHF. As DNA, the CDR3 is TGTGCCAGTAGTAACAGGAGAAATCAGCCCCAGCATTTT.

V gene TRBV6-1 combines with J gene TRBJ1-1; 8 bases align to TRBD1. Losses at the gene ends were 7 bases for V and 2 bases for J; bases not matched to a gene: 9. CDR1 MNHNS and CDR2 SASEGT come from the germline V gene. This CDR3 contains 15 residues. The CDR3 reads CASNGQGFSNTEAFF. The CDR3 DNA reads TGTGCCAGCAATGGACAGGGTTTTTCTAACACTGAAGCTTTCTTT.

There are many counts of this clonotype. V is TRBV10-2 and J is TRBJ1-1, with a weak D call TRBD1 (6 bases). CDR1 and CDR2 (germline): WSHSY, SAAADI. The CDR3 is 14 amino acids. Between the trimmed V and J ends, which lost 5 bases and 5 bases, there was a span of 15 bases. CDR3 sequence (DNA): TGCGCCAGCAGTCCGAACACAGGGTTGACTGAAGCTTTCTTT. Amino acids: CASSPNTGLTEAFF.

This clonotype occurred many times. This chain joins TRBV7-2 and TRBJ2-7; 7 nucleotides agree with TRBD1. The J segment lost 3 bases and the V segment lost 5 bases, leaving 10 bases of the junction unmatched. The CDR3 length is 15 residues. The germline V gene has CDR1 SGHTA and CDR2 FQGNSA. The CDR3 nucleotides read TGTGCCAGCAGCCCCCAACAGGGGTTTTTCTACGAGCAGTACTTC. This translates into CASSPQQGFFYEQYF. Complete variable domain (other parts from reference TRBV7-2 and TRBJ2-7): GAGVSQSPSNKVTEKGKDVELRCDPISGHTALYWYRQSLGQGLEFLIYFQGNSAPDKSGLPSDRFSAERTGGSVSTLTIQRTQQEDSAVYLCASSPQQGFFYEQYFGPGTRLTVT.

This clonotype was found many times. This chain joins TRBV6-1 and TRBJ2-3, with D possibly being TRBD1 or TRBD2 (6 bases each). CDR1 and CDR2 from the germline V gene are MNHNS and SASEGT. The CDR3 spans 13 residues. The V end was cut by 8 bases, the J end by 5 bases, with 14 bases between. CDR3 bases: TGTGCCAGCCAACTACAGGGAGGAGATACGCAGTATTTT. The encoded protein is CASQLQGGDTQYF.

This clonotype showed up many times. The chain recombines TRBV29-1 with TRBJ2-1, with unresolved D. The CDR3 spans 14 residues. CDR1 is SQVTM, CDR2 ANQGSEA, per germline. Trimming removed 0 bases at V and 6 bases at J, with 12 bases between. The CDR3 DNA follows: TGCAGCGTTGAAGAGCCCCTGGGGTTCAATGAGCAGTTCTTC. This sequence encodes CSVEEPLGFNEQFF.

This clonotype was detected many times. This sequence joins TRBV7-4 and TRBJ2-7, with TRBD2 identical over 16 bases. Trimming took 5 bases from V and 7 from J; bases not matched to a gene: 14. Germline lookup yields CDR1 SGHVT and CDR2 SQSDAQ. CDR3 length equals 18 residues. CDR3 DNA: TGTGCCAGCAGCAAAACCGGGACTAGCGGGAGGGCCCTACGTGAGCAGTACTTC. It specifies CASSKTGTSGRALREQYF.

This clonotype was counted only a few times. V and J are TRBV5-1 and TRBJ2-5, with 13 nucleotides matching TRBD2. After removal of 0 bases from V and 5 bases from J, the junction contained 10 bases not matched to a gene. Germline values: CDR1 SGHRS, CDR2 YFSETQ. This CDR3 has 18 amino acids. As DNA, the CDR3 is TGCGCCAGCAGCTTGGAAAAAAGAACTAGCGGGAGGGCGGAGACCCAGTACTTC. Translated, it gives CASSLEKRTSGRAETQYF.

At least ten counts were recorded for this clonotype. The chain has TRBV29-1 and TRBJ2-5; TRBD1 might be the D (7 bases). The V gene lost 7 bases and the J gene lost 5 bases, with 23 bases spanning the gap. CDR1 is SQVTM and CDR2 is ANQGSEA in the germline V gene. The CDR3 is 15 residues long. CDR3 region: CSALPGQRAWETQYF. The CDR3 region has the DNA TGCAGCGCACTACCGGGACAGCGGGCGTGGGAGACCCAGTACTTC.

The V call is TRBV21-1, the J call TRBJ2-2; TRBD2, the D gene given by the table, was not confirmed from the DNA. TRBV21-1 counts as a pseudogene. The CDR3 sequence is 16 residues long. The CDR3 nucleotides read TGTGCCAGCAGCCCCCAAAAGTCCATTAACACCGGGGAGCTGTTTTTT. It yields the protein CASSPQKSINTGELFF.

This clonotype has at least ten counts. The chain combines TRBV6-5 with TRBJ1-5; possible D gene TRBD1, 5 bases. This CDR3 has 14 amino acids. V was shortened by 7 bases and J by 2 bases, with 12 bases between the two germline ends. Germline values: CDR1 MNHEY, CDR2 SVGAGI. CDR3 in DNA: TGTGCCAGCAAGGCTGGGGGGGGCAATCAGCCCCAGCATTTT. Amino acids: CASKAGGGNQPQHF.

Ten or more counts support this clonotype. The rearrangement joins TRBV2 to TRBJ2-2; 7 nucleotides match TRBD2. Per germline, CDR1 SNHLY and CDR2 FYNNEI. The junction had 8 bases not matched to a gene; V was cut back by 3 bases and J by 7 bases. The CDR3 is made up of 15 amino acids. The CDR3: CASSDWSGIGGELFF. The CDR3 nucleotides read TGTGCCAGCAGTGATTGGAGCGGGATAGGCGGGGAGCTGTTTTTT.

As regards this clonotype: Given a much more abundant clone one base away, this may be a read error. J is TRBJ1-2 and V is TRBV5-1; TRBD1 is a possible D gene (5 bases). Germline-derived CDR1 and CDR2 are SGHRS and YFSETQ. Between the trimmed V and J ends, which lost 4 bases and 2 bases, there was a span of 12 bases. The CDR3 runs 14 residues. This chain's CDR3 is CASSTGSGNYGYTF. The CDR3 region has the DNA TGCGCCAGCAGCACCGGGTCAGGGAACTATGGCTACACCTTC.

The sample holds a few counts of this clonotype. V is TRBV11-2 and J is TRBJ2-2, with 8 positions matching TRBD2. The CDR3 extends over 17 amino acids. Germline values: CDR1 SGHAT, CDR2 FQNNGV. V trimming: 1 base; J trimming: 0 bases; junction bases outside the gene matches: 4. As DNA, the CDR3 is TGTGCCAGCAGCTTAGGGGCGGGAGGCCCGAACACCGGGGAGCTGTTTTTT. This encodes CASSLGAGGPNTGELFF.

In this sample, this clonotype turned up many times. This chain links TRBV11-2 with TRBJ2-5, with D possibly matching TRBD1 (5 bases). This CDR3 has 15 amino acids. Trimming took off 0 bases at V and 1 base at J, with 9 bases between the two ends. The germline CDR1 and CDR2 sequences are SGHAT and FQNNGV. The CDR3 protein is CASSLDSGPQETQYF. The CDR3 DNA reads as TGTGCCAGCAGCTTAGACTCAGGGCCCCAAGAGACCCAGTACTTC.

This clonotype occurred many times. This rearrangement joins TRBV4-2 to TRBJ1-5; D remains ambiguous. Germline V lookup: CDR1 LGHNA, CDR2 YNFKEQ. The CDR3 is 16 amino acids. V gave up 0 bases and J gave up 2 bases, with 11 bases separating them. The CDR3 reads CASSQDWGRGNQPQHF. In DNA form, the CDR3 reads TGTGCCAGCAGCCAAGATTGGGGAAGAGGCAATCAGCCCCAGCATTTT.

This clonotype was seen repeatedly, ten times or more. The CDR3 loop reads CASSPRGQTNEKLFF. In DNA, the CDR3 is TGTGCCAGCAGCCCGCGGGGGCAAACTAATGAAAAACTGTTTTTT. The rearrangement uses TRBV5-5 and TRBJ1-4; maybe TRBD1 (6 bases). The CDR3 is 15 residues long. Trimming took off 4 bases at V and 1 base at J, with 11 bases between the two ends. Germline values: CDR1 SGHKS, CDR2 YYEKEE (reference sequence).

The CDR3 bases are TGCAGTGCTAGTACGGACTTAGCCTACGAGCAGTACTTC. It encodes CSASTDLAYEQYF. The rearrangement uses TRBV20-1 and TRBJ2-7; weak D call: TRBD2 (5 bases). The CDR3 has 13 amino acids. Germline lookup yields CDR1 DFQATT and CDR2 SNEGSKA (reference sequence). The V and J ends lost 3 bases and 2 bases respectively, with 11 bases between them.

Ten or more counts support this clonotype. The J gene is TRBJ2-7, the V gene TRBV11-2; D is ambiguous. V shed 4 bases and J shed 1 base, with 11 bases lying between them. The CDR3 totals 14 residues. Germline CDR1 reads SGHAT; CDR2 reads FQNNGV. CDR3 residues: CASSSLSRSYEQYF. The CDR3 DNA sequence: TGTGCCAGCAGCTCCCTAAGCCGTTCCTACGAGCAGTACTTC.